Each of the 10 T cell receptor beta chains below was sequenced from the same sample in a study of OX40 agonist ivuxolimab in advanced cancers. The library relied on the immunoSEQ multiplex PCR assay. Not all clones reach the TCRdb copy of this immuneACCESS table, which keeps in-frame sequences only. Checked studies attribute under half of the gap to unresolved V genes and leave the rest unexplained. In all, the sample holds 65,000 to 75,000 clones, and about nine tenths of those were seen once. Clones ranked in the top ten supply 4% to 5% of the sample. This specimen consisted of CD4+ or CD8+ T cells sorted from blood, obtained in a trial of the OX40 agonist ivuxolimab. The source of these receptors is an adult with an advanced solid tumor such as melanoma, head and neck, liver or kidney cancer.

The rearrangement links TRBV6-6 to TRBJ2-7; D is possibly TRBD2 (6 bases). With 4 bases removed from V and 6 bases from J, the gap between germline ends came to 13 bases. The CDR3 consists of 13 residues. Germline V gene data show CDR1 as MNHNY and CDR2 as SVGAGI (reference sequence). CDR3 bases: TGTGCCAGCAGTTTGGCGGGACCGGGCGAGCAGTACTTC. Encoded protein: CASSLAGPGEQYF.

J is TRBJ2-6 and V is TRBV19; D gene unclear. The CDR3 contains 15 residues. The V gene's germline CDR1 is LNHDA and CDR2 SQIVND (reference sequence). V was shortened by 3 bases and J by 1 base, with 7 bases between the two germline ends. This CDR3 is CASSIERSGANVLTF. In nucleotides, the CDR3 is TGTGCCAGTAGTATCGAAAGGTCTGGGGCCAACGTCCTGACTTTC. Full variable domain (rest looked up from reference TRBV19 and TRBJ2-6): DGGITQSPKYLFRKEGQNVTLSCEQNLNHDAMYWYRQDPGQGLRLIYYSQIVNDFQKGDIAEGYSVSREKKESFPLTVTSAQKNPTAFYLCASSIERSGANVLTFGAGSRLTVL.

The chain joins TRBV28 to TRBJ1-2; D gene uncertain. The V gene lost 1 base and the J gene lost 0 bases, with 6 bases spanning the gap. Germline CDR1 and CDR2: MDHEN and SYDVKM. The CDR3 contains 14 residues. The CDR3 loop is CASSLLIANYGYTF. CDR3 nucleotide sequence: TGTGCCAGCAGTTTATTAATAGCTAACTATGGCTACACCTTC.

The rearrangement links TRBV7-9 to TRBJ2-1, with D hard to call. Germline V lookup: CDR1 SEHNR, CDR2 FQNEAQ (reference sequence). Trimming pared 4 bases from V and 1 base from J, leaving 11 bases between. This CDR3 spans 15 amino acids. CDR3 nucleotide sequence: TGTGCCAGCAGCTCCCAGCGTCGGTCCTACAATGAGCAGTTCTTC. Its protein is CASSSQRRSYNEQFF.

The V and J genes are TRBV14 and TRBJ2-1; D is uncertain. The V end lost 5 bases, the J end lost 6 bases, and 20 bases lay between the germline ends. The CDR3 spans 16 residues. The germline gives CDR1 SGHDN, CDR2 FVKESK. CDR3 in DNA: TGTGCCAGCAGCTTTGGCTTGGGGAACCCAATCAATGAGCAGTTCTTC. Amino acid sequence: CASSFGLGNPINEQFF.

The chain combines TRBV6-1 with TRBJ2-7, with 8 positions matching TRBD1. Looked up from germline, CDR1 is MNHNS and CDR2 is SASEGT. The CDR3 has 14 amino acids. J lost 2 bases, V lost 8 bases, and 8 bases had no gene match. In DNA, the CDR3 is TGTGCCAGCTGGGGGGACAGGCGGCCCTACGAGCAGTACTTC. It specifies CASWGDRRPYEQYF.

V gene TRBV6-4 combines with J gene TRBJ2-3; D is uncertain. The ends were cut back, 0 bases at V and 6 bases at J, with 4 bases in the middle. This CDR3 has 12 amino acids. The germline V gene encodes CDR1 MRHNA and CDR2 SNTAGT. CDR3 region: CASSDSGDTQYF. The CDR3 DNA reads TGTGCCAGCAGTGACTCCGGCGATACGCAGTATTTT.

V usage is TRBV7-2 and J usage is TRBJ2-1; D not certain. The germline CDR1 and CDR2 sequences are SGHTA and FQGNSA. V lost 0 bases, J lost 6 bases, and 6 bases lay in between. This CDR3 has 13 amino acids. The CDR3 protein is CASSLARSNEQFF. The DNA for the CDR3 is TGTGCCAGCAGCTTAGCGCGCAGCAATGAGCAGTTCTTC.

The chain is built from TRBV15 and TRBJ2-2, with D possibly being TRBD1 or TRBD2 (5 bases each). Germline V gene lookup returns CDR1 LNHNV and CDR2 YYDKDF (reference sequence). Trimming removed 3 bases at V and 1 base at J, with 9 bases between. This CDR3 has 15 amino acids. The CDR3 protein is CATSRRGLNTGELFF. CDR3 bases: TGTGCCACCAGCAGGAGGGGTCTGAACACCGGGGAGCTGTTTTTT. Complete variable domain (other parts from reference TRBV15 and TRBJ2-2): DAMVIQNPRYQVTQFGKPVTLSCSQTLNHNVMYWYQQKSSQAPKLLFHYYDKDFNNEADTPDNFQSRRPNTSFCFLDIRSPGLGDTAMYLCATSRRGLNTGELFFGEGSRLTVL.

CDR3 sequence reads: CASSFSVGQGADTQYF. CDR3 DNA: TGTGCCAGCAGCTTTTCGGTCGGTCAGGGGGCAGATACGCAGTATTTT. The V and J genes are TRBV7-3 and TRBJ2-3; TRBD1 agrees at 7 bases. Trimming removed 3 bases from V and 4 bases from J; junction bases left unmatched: 10. Per the germline V gene, CDR1 is SGHTA and CDR2 is FQGTGA. CDR3 length: 16 amino acids.